A selection of T cell receptor beta chains follows, all from one sample in a study of cytomegalovirus exposure and HLA in healthy donors. Profiled with immunoSEQ multiplex PCR; TCRdb holds only in-frame clones, not every one. Among 30,000 to 40,000 clones listed, roughly nine tenths were seen once. Specimen: PBMCs. All receptors come from a woman younger than 30 in good health and CMV-seronegative. CDR3s include the opening cysteine and the closing phenylalanine or tryptophan. The D gene is left open where the match is weak. Not all rows give a size; the values are once, few, many and, for expanded clones, a class.

-	TRBJ1-1	13	TRBV7-9	-	TGTTCCAGCAGCACCAGGATGAACACTGAAGCTTTCTTT	CSSSTRMNTEAFF
-	TRBJ2-7	16	TRBV28	-	TGTGCCAGCATGGACAGGGAGGGACGGGAGCAGTACGAGCAGTACTTC	CASMDREGREQYEQYF
-	TRBJ2-3	14	TRBV2	-	TGTGCCAGCATCCCAGGGTCAAGCACAGATACGCAGTATTTT	CASIPGSSTDTQYF
-	TRBJ2-7	15	TRBV4-1	-	TGCGCCAGCAGCCAAGAGCGGTCAGGGGCAGGCGAGCAGTACTTC	CASSQERSGAGEQYF
-	TRBJ2-7	19	TRBV27	TRBD1	TGTGCCAGCAGTCCGCTACGATCGACAGGGTATAGGAGATCCTACGAGCAGTACTTC	CASSPLRSTGYRRSYEQYF
-	TRBJ2-1	17	TRBV5-1	-	TGCGCCAGCAGCTTGGACTTGTGGCGTGGACTTTACAATGAGCAGTTCTTC	CASSLDLWRGLYNEQFF
-	TRBJ1-2	15	TRBV28	TRBD1	TGTGCCAGCAGTTTAGTCGGACAGGGGACCTATGGCTACACCTTC	CASSLVGQGTYGYTF
-	TRBJ1-5	15	TRBV15	-	TGTGCCACCAGCAGAGATCTTTGGGGAGATCAGCCCCAGCATTTT	CATSRDLWGDQPQHF
-	TRBJ2-5	17	TRBV21-1	-	TGTGCCAGCAGCTCCCCCCCAAGAGAGGGTCTGGAAGAGACCCAGTACTTC	CASSSPPREGLEETQYF
once	TRBJ1-2	13	TRBV27	-	TGTGCCAGCAGTTTTAACCGAGGGAATGACTACACCTTC	CASSFNRGNDYTF
-	TRBJ1-6	14	TRBV6-4	TRBD1	TGTGCCAGCAGTGAACAGGGGGAATATTCACCCCTCCACTTT	CASSEQGEYSPLHF
-	TRBJ2-7	15	TRBV7-8	TRBD1	TGTGCCAGCAGCCATTTGAGTACAGGGGAGAGCGAGCAGTACTTC	CASSHLSTGESEQYF
-	TRBJ1-3	15	TRBV4-2	-	TGTGCCAGCAGCCAAGATGAGGGTATGGGAAACACCATATATTTT	CASSQDEGMGNTIYF
-	TRBJ1-6	13	TRBV29-1	-	TGCAGCGCCTCCGATGAGGATAACTCACCCCTCCACTTT	CSASDEDNSPLHF
-	TRBJ2-1	14	TRBV15	TRBD2	TGTGCCACCAGCGGCGGGAGGGCCGTCAATGAGCAGTTCTTC	CATSGGRAVNEQFF
-	TRBJ2-7	11	TRBV2	-	TGTGCCAGCAGTGAAGAGCAGGCACAGTACTTC	CASSEEQAQYF
-	TRBJ2-3	16	TRBV4-2	TRBD2	TGTGCCAGCAGCCAGGCGCTAGCGGGAGGGGTAGATACGCAGTATTTT	CASSQALAGGVDTQYF
-	TRBJ2-5	16	TRBV7-6	-	TGTGCCAGCAGCTTAGACAGTACAGGGTCCCAAGAGACCCAGTACTTC	CASSLDSTGSQETQYF
-	TRBJ2-2	14	TRBV6-4	-	TGTGCCAGCCAGGGCGGGATGAACACCGGGGAGCTGTTTTTT	CASQGGMNTGELFF
-	TRBJ1-1	14	TRBV10-3	-	TGTGCCATCAGAACAGGGTTGGGGAACACTGAAGCTTTCTTT	CAIRTGLGNTEAFF
few	TRBJ2-3	13	TRBV13	TRBD2	TGTGCCAGCAGCCATATAGCGGGGCATACGCAGTATTTT	CASSHIAGHTQYF
-	TRBJ1-1	13	TRBV6-5	-	TGTGCCAGCAGCCGATCGGGAAGGACTGAAGCTTTCTTT	CASSRSGRTEAFF
-	TRBJ2-1	16	TRBV11-2	TRBD2	TGTGCCAGCAGCGCAAAACCCCTAGCGGGAGTGAATGAGCAGTTCTTC	CASSAKPLAGVNEQFF
-	TRBJ1-1	13	TRBV5-4	TRBD1	TGTGCCAGCATCGGACAGGGGGTTACTGAAGCTTTCTTT	CASIGQGVTEAFF
-	TRBJ1-6	13	TRBV5-6	TRBD1	TGTGCCAGCAGCTCTACAGGGGAGTCACCCCTCCACTTT	CASSSTGESPLHF
-	TRBJ1-3	14	TRBV6-5	-	TGTGCCAGCAGTTACCCAGGATCCGGAAACACCATATATTTT	CASSYPGSGNTIYF
once	TRBJ1-1	13	TRBV7-9	TRBD1	TGTGCCAGCAGCTCACAGGGGGTATTGAAAGCTTTCTTT	CASSSQGVLKAFF
few	TRBJ2-7	19	TRBV4-2	TRBD1	TGTGCCAGCAGCCAATACTTCACAAGACAGGGGGACTCTCCCTACGAGCAGTACTTC	CASSQYFTRQGDSPYEQYF
-	TRBJ1-1	15	TRBV6-1	-	TGTGCCAGCAGTGGTGTCTTGGTAACAAACACTGAAGCTTTCTTT	CASSGVLVTNTEAFF
-	TRBJ1-5	14	TRBV5-4	TRBD1	TGTGCCAGCAGCCGGGACAGGGGCAATCAGCCCCAGCATTTT	CASSRDRGNQPQHF
-	TRBJ2-7	15	TRBV5-4	TRBD1	TGTGCCAGCAGCTTGGGACAGGGAAGTTTCTACGAGCAGTACTTC	CASSLGQGSFYEQYF
-	TRBJ2-1	15	TRBV9	TRBD1	TGTGCCAGCAGCGTAGAGGGACAGGACTACAATGAGCAGTTCTTC	CASSVEGQDYNEQFF
-	TRBJ2-3	15	TRBV9	TRBD1	TGTGCCAGCAGCGGGACAGGGGCTTACACAGATACGCAGTATTTT	CASSGTGAYTDTQYF
-	TRBJ2-5	14	TRBV23-1	TRBD1	TGCGCCAGCAGTCAATCGGACAGGTTCGAAGGCCAGTACTTC	CASSQSDRFEGQYF
-	TRBJ2-1	13	TRBV30	-	TGTGCCTGGAATCAAATACAGGCCAATGAGCAGTTCTTC	CAWNQIQANEQFF
-	TRBJ1-6	16	TRBV5-1	TRBD1	TGCGCCAGCAGCTCTGGGTCTGGACAGGTTAATTCACCCCTCCACTTT	CASSSGSGQVNSPLHF
-	TRBJ1-2	16	TRBV4-3	TRBD1	TGCGCCAGCAGCCAAGGTTACAGGGGAAGGGTCTATGGCTACACCTTC	CASSQGYRGRVYGYTF
once	TRBJ1-5	15	TRBV28	TRBD1	TGTGCCAGCAGTCTCACAGGGGATAGCAATCAGCCCCAGCATTTT	CASSLTGDSNQPQHF
once	TRBJ2-7	15	TRBV5-5	-	TGTGCCAGCAGCTTACGGGGGACGCCATCCTACGAGCAGTACTTC	CASSLRGTPSYEQYF